This is a list of T cell receptor beta chains from one sample in a study of blood T cell repertoires in COVID-19. Data came from immunoSEQ multiplex PCR; TCRdb stores just in-frame clones and leaves some out. The sample holds roughly 200,000 clones; around 80% are singletons and the top ten take approximately 9%. The sample taken for sequencing was peripheral blood. The receptors originated from a man between 40 and 49 years old with active or convalescent COVID-19. The CDR3 runs from the conserved cysteine through the conserved F or W. The D gene is left open where the match is weak. Part of the rows lack a size; the others show once, few, many or a class for expanded clones.

d_call | j_call | v_call | clone_size | cdr3_nt | cdr3_aa
TRBD2 | TRBJ2-7 | TRBV11-3 | NA | TGTGCCAGTAGCGGGGGGGGTTACGAGCAGTACTTC | CASSGGGYEQYF
TRBD2 | TRBJ2-3 | TRBV6-6 | NA | TGTGCCAGCAGTCCCTGGACTAGCGGGATTGGCACAGATACGCAGTATTTT | CASSPWTSGIGTDTQYF
NA | TRBJ1-4 | TRBV30 | NA | TGTGCCTGGGGGGAGTATGAAAAACTGTTTTTT | CAWGEYEKLFF
TRBD1 | TRBJ1-2 | TRBV7-9 | NA | TGTGCCAGCAGCTCGTCTCCGGGACAGGGCAACTATGGCTACACCTTC | CASSSSPGQGNYGYTF
NA | TRBJ2-7 | TRBV5-6 | once | TGTGCCAGCAGCTTGGCGGGCGGACTCTCCTACGAGCAGTACTTC | CASSLAGGLSYEQYF
TRBD1 | TRBJ1-5 | TRBV30 | NA | TGTGCCTGGGGACAGGGGCTCAATCAGCCCCAGCATTTT | CAWGQGLNQPQHF
TRBD1 | TRBJ2-7 | TRBV25-1 | NA | TGTGCCAGCAGTGCCCCGGGACAGGGGGCCTACGAGCAGTACTTC | CASSAPGQGAYEQYF
TRBD2 | TRBJ2-7 | TRBV30 | NA | TGTGCCTGGATCAGGACTAGCGGGAGCTACGAGCAGTACTTC | CAWIRTSGSYEQYF
TRBD1 | TRBJ2-7 | TRBV11-2 | NA | TGTGCCAGCAGCTTATACAGGGGGCTGTCCTACGAGCAGTACTTC | CASSLYRGLSYEQYF
NA | TRBJ1-4 | TRBV12-5 | NA | TGTGCTAGTGCTCTAGAGAGTGAAAAACTGTTTTTT | CASALESEKLFF
TRBD2 | TRBJ2-1 | TRBV9 | NA | TGTGCCAGCAGCGTAGAAGTGACTAGCGGGGGAAATGAGCAGTTCTTC | CASSVEVTSGGNEQFF
NA | TRBJ1-2 | TRBV6-2/TRBV6-3 | NA | TGTGCCAGCAGTTCCGGGACTGACCCTTATGGCTACACCTTC | CASSSGTDPYGYTF
NA | TRBJ2-5 | TRBV5-1 | once | TGCGCCAGCAGCTTGGCATCGAGGGAGACCCAGTACTTC | CASSLASRETQYF
NA | TRBJ2-7 | TRBV7-6 | NA | TGTGCCAGCATCCCGAGCGGCTCCTACGAGCAGTACTTC | CASIPSGSYEQYF
NA | TRBJ1-1 | TRBV6-2/TRBV6-3 | few | TGTGCCAGCAGTAGACTGGATGAAGCTTTCTTT | CASSRLDEAFF
NA | TRBJ2-7 | TRBV27 | NA | TGTGCCAGCAGCCAAGAGAGAGGCGAGCAGTACTTC | CASSQERGEQYF
NA | TRBJ1-2 | TRBV5-5 | NA | TGTGCCAGCAGCCCCGGTTCTTCTCGCGGCTACACCTTC | CASSPGSSRGYTF
NA | TRBJ1-1 | TRBV6-5 | NA | TGTGCCAGCAGTCCGGAGACAGCCCGCACTGAAGCTTTCTTT | CASSPETARTEAFF
NA | TRBJ1-1 | TRBV3-1/TRBV3-2 | NA | TGTGCCAGCCCCCAGGGACTGAGGAACACTGAAGCTTTCTTT | CASPQGLRNTEAFF
NA | TRBJ1-4 | TRBV28 | NA | TGTGCCAGCAGTTCTACAGTTACAACTAATGAAAAACTGTTTTTT | CASSSTVTTNEKLFF
NA | TRBJ2-7 | TRBV19 | NA | TGTGCCAGTAGTATCCGCCATACGACCTGGACAGACTCCTACGAGCAGTACTTC | CASSIRHTTWTDSYEQYF
TRBD1 | TRBJ2-5 | TRBV4-2 | NA | TGTGCCAGCAGCCAAGGGGACAGGGGGCAAGAGACCCAGTACTTC | CASSQGDRGQETQYF
NA | TRBJ1-1 | TRBV3-1/TRBV3-2 | NA | TGTGCCAGCAGCCTACGGCCTGGTGCGGGGTCTGAAGCTTTCTTT | CASSLRPGAGSEAFF
TRBD1 | TRBJ2-7 | TRBV4-3 | NA | TGCGCCAGCAGCCAAGATACGGGACAGACCTCCTACGAGCAGTACTTC | CASSQDTGQTSYEQYF
TRBD2 | TRBJ2-7 | TRBV6-1 | NA | TGTGCCAGCAGTGAATCGGGGGGGTTAGGGAGCTACGAGCAGTACTTC | CASSESGGLGSYEQYF
NA | TRBJ1-2 | TRBV18 | NA | TGTGCCAGCTCACCACTCCCAGGGGATGACCCTAGAGGATATGGCTACACCTTC | CASSPLPGDDPRGYGYTF
NA | TRBJ2-6 | TRBV30 | NA | TGTGCCTGGAGTGCGTTGAGAACTGGGGCCAACGTCCTGACTTTC | CAWSALRTGANVLTF
TRBD2 | TRBJ2-2 | TRBV5-1 | NA | TGCGCCAGCAGTAGGGACTACAACACCGGGGAGCTGTTTTTT | CASSRDYNTGELFF